This T cell receptor beta chain derives from a study of shared clonotypes between healthy human individuals. The method was immunoSEQ multiplex PCR; TCRdb's version includes in-frame clones alone and lacks a portion of them. The profile shows a few hundred thousand clones, around 86% of them singletons. Study results and limitations: The sharing of 4.5% to 5% of naive CD4 clonotypes was seen across several donors.

On this clone itself: No antigen is known for it.

Caucasian adults residing in Nashville, Tennessee made up all the donors. The CDR3 is 13 residues long. Trimming removed 2 bases from V and 3 bases from J; junction bases left unmatched: 1. Germline assignment: CDR1 SGHRS and CDR2 YFSETQ. What was sequenced was memory CD8+ T cells sorted from blood. As to subset: CD45RO+ cells pooled with CCR7-negative TemRA cells. The receptor comes from a man younger than 30 in good health. J is TRBJ2-7 and V is TRBV5-1; 8 bases agree with TRBD2. In DNA form, the CDR3 reads TGCGCCAGCAGCTTCGGGACTAGCTACGAGCAGTACTTC. This translates into CASSFGTSYEQYF.